One T cell receptor beta chain is described in this entry. Time point noted: patch test 3, about 24 weeks after DPC sensitization. Specified treatment: therapeutic diphenylcyclopropenone sensitization with weekly scalp DPC. The authors extracted total RNA from unfractionated whole blood. The CDR3 has 14 residues. Trimming left V 3 bases short and J 1 base short, with 9 bases between. Looked up from germline, CDR1 is KGHSH and CDR2 is LQKENI. This sample stems from a study of human T cells and chemical hapten exposure. About the study: Sensitization applied 2% DPC to approximately 2 cm by approximately 2 cm of upper inner arm skin. 0.01% DPC was applied to the upper back in patch tests, which were read at 6 days.

As processed by the authors: Sequenced samples showed a median of roughly 99,000 TCRs each, with counts running from approximately 20,000 to 700,000. One entry per CDR3 protein, called by TCRdb with MiXCR from the RACE reads. In this record, the V and J calls reflect TCRdb's handling and not the investigators' own analysis. The sample holds under 200,000 distinct CDR3 sequences; around a quarter are singletons and the top ten take about 2%. The chain joins TRBV18 to TRBJ1-1; D is undetermined. The sequence derives from a woman younger than 30 with alopecia areata. Some clones in this sample may be carry-over from other donors' samples. Sequences were derived from whole blood, sampled in connection with sensitization to the hapten diphenylcyclopropenone (DPC). This chain's CDR3 is CASSPSHRNTEAFF. The CDR3 bases are TGTGCCAGCTCACCCTCTCACAGGAACACTGAAGCTTTCTTT.